The 21 T cell receptor beta chains reported below all come from one sample, sequenced in a study of PD-1 blockade in classical Hodgkin lymphoma. The table came from immunoSEQ multiplex PCR; TCRdb's copy has only in-frame clones and leaves some out. The profile shows about 9,300 clones, 75% to 95% of them singletons. Sample time point: newly diagnosed, previously untreated cHL patient sample. Isolated CD8+ T cells were derived from thawed PBMCs through magnetic negative selection. The sequencing input was CD8+ T cells from blood. The receptors were gathered from a human donor with classical Hodgkin lymphoma.

This chain joins TRBV5-1 and TRBJ1-1; TRBD1 might be the D (5 bases). The CDR3 is 14 amino acids. Germline CDR1 is SGHRS and CDR2 is YFSETQ. The V end was cut by 5 bases, the J end by 1 base, with 12 bases between. The CDR3 coding sequence is TGCGCCAGCAGTAATGGGGGAACGAACACTGAAGCTTTCTTT. The encoded protein is CASSNGGTNTEAFF.

This clone was seen a single time. This chain links TRBV5-1 with TRBJ1-1; D ambiguous. V lost 7 bases and J lost 4, with 8 bases in between. Germline V gene data show CDR1 as SGHRS and CDR2 as YFSETQ. This CDR3 is 11 amino acids long. The CDR3 nucleotides read TGCGCCAGCTGGGCGGCCACTGAAGCTTTCTTT. Its protein product is CASWAATEAFF.

The CDR3 spells CASSEFQGTGNTIYF. Here the CDR3 DNA reads TGTGCCAGCAGTGAATTTCAGGGAACTGGAAACACCATATATTTT. The chain couples TRBV6-1 to TRBJ1-3, with a tentative D call TRBD1 (5 bases). Germline V gene lookup returns CDR1 MNHNS and CDR2 SASEGT. V lost 2 bases, J lost 2 bases, and 10 bases lay in between. This CDR3 comprises 15 residues.

Here the CDR3 reads CASSFSASSYEQYF. The DNA of the CDR3 is TGCGCCAGCAGCTTCTCGGCTAGCTCCTACGAGCAGTACTTC. The chain has TRBV5-1 and TRBJ2-7; D uncertain. The CDR3 consists of 14 residues. The ends were cut back, 2 bases at V and 0 bases at J, with 9 bases in the middle. Germline V CDR1 and CDR2: SGHRS, YFSETQ.

Within the sample, this clone is large. The chain recombines TRBV6-5 with TRBJ1-5; D remains ambiguous. The CDR3 has 13 residues. Per the germline V gene, CDR1 is MNHEY and CDR2 is SVGAGI. V was trimmed by 0 bases and J by 8 bases, leaving 8 bases between them. The CDR3 nucleotides read TGTGCCAGCAGTTACTCGATACGGGAGCCCCAGCATTTT. Translating it yields CASSYSIREPQHF.

The chain has TRBV5-6 and TRBJ2-2, with D perhaps given as TRBD1 or TRBD2 (5 bases each). This CDR3 is built from 12 residues. Trimming took 4 bases from V and 7 from J, leaving 8 bases between them. Germline assignment: CDR1 SGHDT and CDR2 YYEEEE. The CDR3 reads CASSQGDGELFF. The CDR3 bases are TGTGCCAGCAGCCAGGGAGACGGGGAGCTGTTTTTT.

The chain employs TRBV19 and TRBJ1-1, with 8 bases that match TRBD1. V lost 4 bases and J lost 10; bases outside the gene matches: 5. CDR3 length: 12 amino acids. CDR1 LNHDA and CDR2 SQIVND come from the germline V gene (reference sequence). This CDR3 is CASSTGQVSAFF. The DNA for the CDR3 is TGTGCCAGTAGTACGGGACAGGTCTCAGCTTTCTTT.

This rearrangement joins TRBV2 to TRBJ2-1; D call uncertain. The CDR3 length is 12 residues. CDR1 is SNHLY and CDR2 is FYNNEI in the germline V gene. The V end lost 1 base, the J end lost 12 bases, and 10 bases lay between the germline ends. This CDR3 reads CASSEGGPGQFF. The CDR3 DNA is TGTGCCAGCAGTGAAGGCGGCCCCGGGCAGTTCTTC.

The V and J genes are TRBV5-1 and TRBJ2-7; 7 positions agree with TRBD1. Trimming took 3 bases from V and 1 from J; bases not matched to a gene: 10. Germline loops: CDR1 SGHRS, CDR2 YFSETQ. The CDR3 is 16 residues long. CDR3 residues: CASSWDSQSLSYEQYF. The CDR3 nucleotides are TGCGCCAGCAGCTGGGACAGTCAAAGCCTTTCCTACGAGCAGTACTTC.

This clone was recorded once. V usage is TRBV13 and J usage is TRBJ1-2; TRBD1 matches 9 bases. Germline V gene lookup returns CDR1 PRHDT and CDR2 FYEKMQ (reference sequence). J lost 6 bases, V lost 5 bases, and 7 bases had no gene match. The CDR3 sequence is 14 residues long. The CDR3 DNA reads TGTGCCAGCAGCCCGGGGACAGGGTATGATGGCTACACCTTC. Amino acids: CASSPGTGYDGYTF.

The chain links TRBV27 to TRBJ2-1; 7 bases agree with TRBD1. J was trimmed by 3 bases and V by 2 bases; bases with no gene match: 1. CDR3 size: 14 residues. Germline CDR1 MNHEY, CDR2 SMNVEV (reference sequence). In DNA form, the CDR3 reads TGTGCCAGCAGTTTAGGGACAGTCTACAATGAGCAGTTCTTC. Protein sequence: CASSLGTVYNEQFF.

The chain links TRBV11-2 to TRBJ2-7; the D is unclear. From germline, CDR1 is SGHAT and CDR2 FQNNGV. V was pared by 5 bases and J by 4 bases, with 15 bases between. CDR3 length: 14 amino acids. CDR3 DNA: TGTGCCAGCAGCCCACTTTTAGGTGTGTACGAGCAGTACTTC. Amino acid sequence: CASSPLLGVYEQYF.

This rearrangement joins TRBV6-1 to TRBJ1-5, with D perhaps matching TRBD1 (5 bases). This CDR3 is 15 amino acids long. The germline V and J ends were trimmed by 8 bases and 1 base, with 15 bases remaining between them. CDR1 is MNHNS, CDR2 SASEGT, per germline. In DNA, the CDR3 is TGTGCCAGCGGACCCAGGGTGGGGAGCAATCAGCCCCAGCATTTT. Amino acid sequence: CASGPRVGSNQPQHF.

The rearrangement links TRBV28 to TRBJ2-2, with TRBD1 as a possible D gene (6 bases). Germline CDR1 and CDR2: MDHEN and SYDVKM. Trimming stripped 3 bases from V and 9 bases from J, with 14 bases between. The CDR3 totals 14 residues. CDR3 coding DNA: TGTGCCAGCAGTTTTCCATCAGGGGTGCGGGAGCTGTTTTTT. Protein: CASSFPSGVRELFF.

The chain employs TRBV10-1 and TRBJ1-1; 12 bases align to TRBD1. Germline V lookup: CDR1 WNHNN, CDR2 SYGVQD (reference sequence). The CDR3 consists of 16 residues. J lost 0 bases, V lost 6 bases, and 5 bases had no gene match. As DNA, the CDR3 is TGCGCCAGCAGCTCGGGACAGGGGGCCCTGAACACTGAAGCTTTCTTT. Its protein product is CASSSGQGALNTEAFF.

The rearrangement uses TRBV5-6 and TRBJ2-3; tentatively, D is TRBD2 (5 bases). This CDR3 is built from 14 residues. Germline CDR1 reads SGHDT; CDR2 reads YYEEEE. Trimming removed 0 bases at V and 4 bases at J, with 9 bases between. DNA of the CDR3: TGTGCCAGCAGCTTGGGCGCGCGGGCAGATACGCAGTATTTT. It encodes CASSLGARADTQYF.

The V and J genes are TRBV10-3 and TRBJ1-1; D is ambiguous. The CDR3 has 10 residues. Germline V gene sequence: CDR1 ENHRY, CDR2 SYGVKD. V lost 10 bases to trimming and J lost 12 bases, with 15 bases between them. CDR3 residues: CATGPQLSFF. In DNA, the CDR3 is TGTGCCACGGGCCCCCAGCTGTCTTTCTTT.

CDR3 DNA: TGTGCCAGCAGTTACTCGACTAGGGGCGTCCAAGAGACCCAGTACTTC. Encoded protein: CASSYSTRGVQETQYF. The gene calls are TRBV6-5 and TRBJ2-5; possibly TRBD2 for D (6 bases). This CDR3 comprises 16 residues. Germline V lookup: CDR1 MNHEY, CDR2 SVGAGI. Trimming removed 0 bases at V and 1 base at J, with 12 bases between.

This clone was recorded a few times. The chain is built from TRBV2 and TRBJ1-3; perhaps TRBD1 as D (5 bases). V was clipped by 10 bases and J by 3 bases, with 10 bases between them. The CDR3 consists of 12 residues. Germline values: CDR1 SNHLY, CDR2 FYNNEI. The CDR3 is CATGQVGNTIYF. The CDR3 nucleotides are TGTGCCACAGGGCAAGTTGGAAACACCATATATTTT.

The chain carries TRBV4-1 and TRBJ2-7, with D possibly matching TRBD2 (6 bases). The V end was cut by 0 bases, the J end by 3 bases, with 15 bases between. The germline gives CDR1 MGHRA, CDR2 YSYEKL. The CDR3 contains 16 residues. CDR3 nucleotide sequence: TGCGCCAGCAGCCAAGATATGGGGGAGGTCTTCTACGAGCAGTACTTC. The encoded protein is CASSQDMGEVFYEQYF.

V is TRBV7-8 and J is TRBJ2-7; D unclear. The CDR3 consists of 14 residues. With 7 bases removed from V and 0 bases from J, the gap between germline ends came to 13 bases. From germline, CDR1 is SGHVS and CDR2 FQNEAQ. CDR3 in amino acids: CASTIRDGSYEQYF. The CDR3 coding sequence is TGTGCCAGCACCATCCGCGATGGCTCCTACGAGCAGTACTTC.